The clone carrying this T cell receptor (beta chain) was counted at least ten times. Graves' hyperthyroidism was deemed stable given no ophthalmopathy progression within 18 months. This record belongs to a study of T cells in Graves' hyperthyroidism and ophthalmopathy. Looked up from germline, CDR1 is SNHLY and CDR2 is FYNNEI. This CDR3 is 14 amino acids long. V lost 4 bases to trimming and J lost 8 bases, with 17 bases between them. The CDR3 regions of TCR beta were amplified from RNA transcripts. First-round RT-PCR targeting the TCR CDR3 was performed with the HTBI primer set. TCRdb reprocessed the multiplex PCR reads with MiXCR, giving one entry per CDR3 protein. Of 600,000 or so distinct CDR3 sequences in the sample, around 45% were seen once.

The source of this sequence is a woman between 18 and 29 years old with Graves' hyperthyroidism. Specimen: peripheral blood or thyroid tissue (not recorded which). V is TRBV2 and J is TRBJ1-1; D gene ambiguous. The CDR3 is CASSVLRTAVEAFF. The CDR3 region has the DNA TGTGCCAGCAGTGTCCTAAGGACGGCCGTCGAAGCTTTCTTT.